Below, 22 T cell receptor beta chains from the same sample are listed, as sequenced in a study of Tregs in tolerant kidney transplant recipients. Profiling relied on immunoSEQ multiplex PCR, and the TCRdb table lists in-frame clones only, not all of them. Seen in this sample are 30,000 or so clones; the ten most common clones hold 7.6%. The sample consisted of CD8+ T cells from blood, taken before the transplant. The receptors derive from a human donor who received a combined kidney and bone marrow transplant.

Comments on this clone: The read ends 3 residues before the CDR3 terminus; that terminus is restored from the germline J gene. The chain links TRBV29-1 to TRBJ2-1, with TRBD2 as a possible D gene (6 bases). Germline V gene data show CDR1 as SQVTM and CDR2 as ANQGSEA. This CDR3 region has 16 residues. V shed 3 bases and J shed 6 bases, with 21 bases lying between them. CDR3 DNA, as far as it was read: TGCAGCGTTGACGGGCTAGCGTCAATTCACCTCAATGAG. Translation: CSVDGLASIHLNE. The full CDR3 reads CSVDGLASIHLNEQFF.

Points on this clone: The CDR3 end is not reached by the read, which stops 3 residues before it; the germline J gene fills it in. This chain connects TRBV20-1 to TRBJ1-6; D is unresolved. Trimming removed 4 bases at V and 0 bases at J, with 7 bases between. The germline CDR1 and CDR2 sequences are DFQATT and SNEGSKA (reference sequence). The CDR3 loop spans 14 amino acids. This CDR3 is CSAIGSSYNSPLHF. The sequenced CDR3 bases are TGCAGTGCTATCGGTAGCTCCTATAATTCACCC.

For this clone: The read terminates 3 residues ahead of where the CDR3 ends, so the germline J gene completes it. J is TRBJ1-2 and V is TRBV18, with 8 positions matching TRBD1. CDR3 length: 15 amino acids. V shed 5 bases, J shed 6 bases, and the junction held 11 bases outside the gene matches. The germline V gene has CDR1 KGHSH and CDR2 LQKENI. The CDR3 spells CASSTTGAPGDGYTF. The CDR3 bases that were read are TGTGCCAGCTCAACGACAGGGGCGCCGGGGGATGGC. Filled out from reference TRBV18 and TRBJ1-2, the complete variable domain reads NAGVMQNPRHLVRRRGQEARLRCSPMKGHSHVYWYRQLPEEGLKFMVYLQKENIIDESGMPKERFSAEFPKEGPSILRIQQVVRGDSAAYFCASSTTGAPGDGYTFGSGTRLTVV.

To note about this clone: The sequenced fragment ends 3 residues before the CDR3 boundary, so the rest is inferred from the germline J gene. The chain recombines TRBV6-1 with TRBJ2-1; D not resolved. The CDR3 spans 19 residues. Germline assignment: CDR1 MNHNS and CDR2 SASEGT. Trimming took off 2 bases at V and 0 bases at J, with 20 bases between the two ends. CDR3 sequence reads: CASSEIYGQARSSYNEQFF. The CDR3 DNA, read in part, is TGTGCCAGCAGTGAAATCTATGGGCAGGCCAGAAGCTCCTACAATGAG.

As concerns this clone: The read falls 3 residues short of the CDR3 end, and the missing part is taken from the germline J gene. The chain is built from TRBV7-8 and TRBJ2-2, with TRBD2 identical over 10 bases. Trimming took 1 base from V and 5 from J; bases not matched to a gene: 7. CDR1 SGHVS and CDR2 FQNEAQ come from the germline V gene. The CDR3 sequence is 17 residues long. The CDR3 protein is CASSLEASGSATGELFF. The CDR3 DNA, read in part, is TGTGCCAGCAGCTTAGAAGCTAGCGGGAGTGCGACCGGGGAG.

On this clone itself: Read sequence stops 3 residues before the CDR3 end, and the germline J gene provides the missing end. The chain is built from TRBV6-2 or TRBV6-3 and TRBJ2-5; D is unclear. Trimming cost V 6 bases and J 0 bases, with 11 bases left between them. Germline CDR1 is MNHEY and CDR2 is SVGEGT. The CDR3 length is 14 residues. The CDR3 here is CASRPVAYQETQYF. Incomplete CDR3 DNA: TGTGCCAGCAGACCCGTCGCGTACCAAGAGACC.

As concerns this clone: The read terminates 3 residues before the CDR3 end, so the remaining end is supplied by the germline J gene. The genes are TRBV19 and TRBJ2-7; D might be TRBD1 (6 bases). The germline V gene has CDR1 LNHDA and CDR2 SQIVND (reference sequence). V was trimmed by 7 bases and J by 5 bases, leaving 30 bases between them. The CDR3 covers 18 residues. The sequenced part of the CDR3 DNA is TGTGCCAGTACCCCCGGGCCCCCCGACAGGCGTATCCACGACGAG. As protein: CASTPGPPDRRIHDE. The full-length CDR3 reads as CASTPGPPDRRIHDEQYF.

This clone shows up as medium-sized by frequency. Read sequence stops 3 residues before the CDR3 end, and the germline J gene provides the missing end. The chain uses TRBV24-1 and TRBJ2-3; TRBD1 matches 7 bases. CDR3 size: 16 residues. The ends lost 2 bases at V and 0 bases at J; junction bases unmatched: 4. The germline CDR1 and CDR2 sequences are KGHDR and SFDVKD. The CDR3 is CATSDSQGFSTDTQYF. The sequenced part of the CDR3 DNA is TGTGCCACCAGTGATTCACAGGGGTTTAGCACAGATACG.

About this clone itself: The sequence runs out 3 residues before the end of the CDR3; the remainder is reconstructed from the germline J gene. This chain uses TRBV6-2 or TRBV6-3 with TRBJ2-1; 9 nucleotides match TRBD1. The V gene's germline CDR1 is MNHEY and CDR2 SVGEGT. This CDR3 spans 15 amino acids. Trimming at V came to 6 bases and at J to 4 bases, leaving 7 bases not matched to a gene. CDR3: CASRPTGGPYNEQFF. The CDR3 DNA, read in part, is TGTGCCAGCAGGCCGACAGGGGGGCCTTACAATGAG.

CDR3 DNA (partial): TGTGCCAGCAGGGACACTAGCGGGACGTTGGATACG. Translated, it gives CASRDTSGTLDT. The complete CDR3 sequence is CASRDTSGTLDTQYF. V usage is TRBV11-2 and J usage is TRBJ2-3; 10 positions agree with TRBD2. Read sequence stops 3 residues before the CDR3 end, and the germline J gene provides the missing end. Germline-derived CDR1 and CDR2 are SGHAT and FQNNGV. The J segment lost 6 bases and the V segment lost 6 bases, leaving 9 bases of the junction unmatched. The CDR3 is made up of 15 amino acids.

As regards this clone: The read finishes 3 residues shy of the CDR3 end, and the germline J gene is used to complete it. V usage is TRBV7-8 and J usage is TRBJ2-3; perhaps TRBD1 as D (5 bases). This CDR3 comprises 15 residues. Per germline, CDR1 SGHVS and CDR2 FQNEAQ. V lost 10 bases and J 2 bases, leaving 19 bases between the germline ends. The CDR3 sequence is CANAQGEMSTDTQYF. CDR3 DNA (partial): TGTGCCAACGCCCAGGGCGAGATGTCCACAGATACG.

Details on this clone: No DNA is shown, since the ends of the CDR3 on it are uncertain; the CDR3 is the one TCRdb lists. The chain's CDR3 is CASTSDRGNTGELFF. The chain combines TRBV19 with TRBJ2-2; TRBD1, as called in the table, went unchecked against the DNA. Counting both end residues, the CDR3 totals 15 amino acids. Germline V gene data show CDR1 as LNHDA and CDR2 as SQIVND (reference sequence).

Details on this clone: The DNA ends 3 residues before the CDR3 does, and the rest of the CDR3 is filled in from the germline J gene. The chain recombines TRBV6-1 with TRBJ2-7; a possible D gene is TRBD1 (6 bases). Germline assignment: CDR1 MNHNS and CDR2 SASEGT. Deletions cut 4 bases from V and 4 bases from J, with 14 bases between. The CDR3 is 14 residues long. CDR3 DNA, as far as it was read: TGTGCCAGCAGTGTTGGGGGACAAGCATACGAG. Translation: CASSVGGQAYE. The complete CDR3 reads CASSVGGQAYEQYF.

Note on this clone: The CDR3 goes on 3 residues after the read ends, and that part is filled in from the germline J gene. The J gene is TRBJ2-5, the V gene TRBV7-6, with D perhaps TRBD2 (8 bases). From germline, CDR1 is SGHVS and CDR2 FNYEAQ. The CDR3 is made up of 15 amino acids. V lost 5 bases to trimming and J lost 3 bases, with 16 bases between them. The CDR3 DNA, read in part, is TGTGCCAGCAGCCGGGGGGGCACAGGGGAAGAGACC. This encodes CASSRGGTGEET. The full-length CDR3 reads as CASSRGGTGEETQYF.

Of note for this clone: Read coverage stops 3 residues before the CDR3 terminus; the germline J gene supplies the remainder. The chain joins TRBV6-1 to TRBJ1-1, with D possibly TRBD1 on 5 matching bases. The ends were cut back, 0 bases at V and 0 bases at J, with 8 bases in the middle. The length of the CDR3 is 15 residues. Germline V gene sequence: CDR1 MNHNS, CDR2 SASEGT. The part of the CDR3 DNA that was read is TGTGCCAGCAGTGAAGCTGCGGGGGTGAACACTGAA. It specifies CASSEAAGVNTE. The CDR3 reads in full as CASSEAAGVNTEAFF.

To note about this clone: The CDR3 end is not reached by the read, which stops 3 residues before it; the germline J gene fills it in. This sequence joins TRBV2 and TRBJ2-5; the match to TRBD1 covers 9 bases. Germline trimming cut 1 base from V and 5 bases from J; bases unmatched to any gene: 8. Germline CDR1 SNHLY, CDR2 FYNNEI. This CDR3 is 16 amino acids long. The sequenced CDR3 bases are TGTGCCAGCAGTGAAGGGGACAGGGTTCTGTGGGAGACC. Residues: CASSEGDRVLWET. The CDR3 reads in full as CASSEGDRVLWETQYF.

As to this clone: Coverage ceases 3 residues before the CDR3 finishes, and the germline J gene fills in the end. The rearrangement links TRBV2 to TRBJ1-1; D unclear. The CDR3 has 14 amino acids. Germline assignment: CDR1 SNHLY and CDR2 FYNNEI. Trimming took off 2 bases at V and 3 bases at J, with 10 bases between the two ends. The part of the CDR3 DNA that was read is TGTGCCAGCAGTGAATCATCAGTGGACACTGAA. Its translation: CASSESSVDTE. The whole CDR3 protein is CASSESSVDTEAFF.

As regards this clone: The CDR3 goes on 3 residues after the read ends, and that part is filled in from the germline J gene. This chain uses TRBV20-1 with TRBJ2-4; 7 positions match TRBD2. This CDR3 is 13 amino acids long. CDR1 is DFQATT, CDR2 SNEGSKA, per germline (reference sequence). CDR3 residues: CSARDRLAGDQYF. CDR3 DNA (partial): TGCAGTGCTAGAGATCGTCTGGCGGGGGAT.

Notes on this clone: The CDR3 extends 3 residues past the end of the read, so its final part is completed from the germline J gene. Other DNA sequences from this sample encode an identical CDR3 as well. The chain employs TRBV2 and TRBJ1-2; D is uncertain. CDR1 SNHLY and CDR2 FYNNEI come from the germline V gene. Trimming took 4 bases from V and 4 from J, leaving 7 bases between them. The CDR3 loop spans 12 amino acids. The sequenced CDR3 bases are TGTGCCAGCAGTGTGAGCGTCTATGGC. It yields the protein CASSVSVYG. The full CDR3 protein reads CASSVSVYGYTF. Combining the CDR3 with reference TRBV2 and TRBJ1-2 gives the whole variable domain EPEVTQTPSHQVTQMGQEVILRCVPISNHLYFYWYRQILGQKVEFLVSFYNNEISEKSEIFDDQFSVERPDGSNFTLKIRSTKLEDSAMYFCASSVSVYGYTFGSGTRLTVV.

With respect to this clone: The missing CDR3 end, 3 residues past where the read stops, is filled in from the germline J gene. V and J are TRBV29-1 and TRBJ1-4; tentative D call: TRBD1 (5 bases). This CDR3 has 14 amino acids. Trimming took off 4 bases at V and 4 bases at J, with 13 bases between the two ends. Germline V gives CDR1 SQVTM, CDR2 ANQGSEA. The CDR3 bases that were read are TGCAGCGTTGGCAGCGGGGCTCTTAATGAAAAA. It encodes CSVGSGALNEK. In full, the CDR3 reads CSVGSGALNEKLFF.

About this clone itself: The sequenced fragment ends 3 residues before the CDR3 boundary, so the rest is inferred from the germline J gene. The chain carries TRBV30 and TRBJ1-5; tentatively, D is TRBD1 (6 bases). Trimming took 2 bases from V and 1 from J, leaving 12 bases between them. The CDR3 has 15 residues. Germline CDR1 and CDR2: GTSNPN and SVGIG (reference sequence). The chain's CDR3 is CAWSSGVSSNQPQHF. The CDR3 DNA, read in part, is TGTGCCTGGAGTTCAGGGGTTTCGAGCAATCAGCCC.

A remark on this clone: The CDR3 extends 3 residues past the end of the read, so its final part is completed from the germline J gene. V and J are TRBV11-2 and TRBJ1-4; TRBD1 agrees at 7 bases. The CDR3 is 15 residues long. Germline V CDR1 and CDR2: SGHAT, FQNNGV. V was clipped by 8 bases and J by 3 bases; unmatched bases: 9. CDR3 amino acids: CASGPGQFANEKLFF. The covered CDR3 bases are TGTGCCAGCGGTCCGGGACAGTTCGCTAATGAAAAA.